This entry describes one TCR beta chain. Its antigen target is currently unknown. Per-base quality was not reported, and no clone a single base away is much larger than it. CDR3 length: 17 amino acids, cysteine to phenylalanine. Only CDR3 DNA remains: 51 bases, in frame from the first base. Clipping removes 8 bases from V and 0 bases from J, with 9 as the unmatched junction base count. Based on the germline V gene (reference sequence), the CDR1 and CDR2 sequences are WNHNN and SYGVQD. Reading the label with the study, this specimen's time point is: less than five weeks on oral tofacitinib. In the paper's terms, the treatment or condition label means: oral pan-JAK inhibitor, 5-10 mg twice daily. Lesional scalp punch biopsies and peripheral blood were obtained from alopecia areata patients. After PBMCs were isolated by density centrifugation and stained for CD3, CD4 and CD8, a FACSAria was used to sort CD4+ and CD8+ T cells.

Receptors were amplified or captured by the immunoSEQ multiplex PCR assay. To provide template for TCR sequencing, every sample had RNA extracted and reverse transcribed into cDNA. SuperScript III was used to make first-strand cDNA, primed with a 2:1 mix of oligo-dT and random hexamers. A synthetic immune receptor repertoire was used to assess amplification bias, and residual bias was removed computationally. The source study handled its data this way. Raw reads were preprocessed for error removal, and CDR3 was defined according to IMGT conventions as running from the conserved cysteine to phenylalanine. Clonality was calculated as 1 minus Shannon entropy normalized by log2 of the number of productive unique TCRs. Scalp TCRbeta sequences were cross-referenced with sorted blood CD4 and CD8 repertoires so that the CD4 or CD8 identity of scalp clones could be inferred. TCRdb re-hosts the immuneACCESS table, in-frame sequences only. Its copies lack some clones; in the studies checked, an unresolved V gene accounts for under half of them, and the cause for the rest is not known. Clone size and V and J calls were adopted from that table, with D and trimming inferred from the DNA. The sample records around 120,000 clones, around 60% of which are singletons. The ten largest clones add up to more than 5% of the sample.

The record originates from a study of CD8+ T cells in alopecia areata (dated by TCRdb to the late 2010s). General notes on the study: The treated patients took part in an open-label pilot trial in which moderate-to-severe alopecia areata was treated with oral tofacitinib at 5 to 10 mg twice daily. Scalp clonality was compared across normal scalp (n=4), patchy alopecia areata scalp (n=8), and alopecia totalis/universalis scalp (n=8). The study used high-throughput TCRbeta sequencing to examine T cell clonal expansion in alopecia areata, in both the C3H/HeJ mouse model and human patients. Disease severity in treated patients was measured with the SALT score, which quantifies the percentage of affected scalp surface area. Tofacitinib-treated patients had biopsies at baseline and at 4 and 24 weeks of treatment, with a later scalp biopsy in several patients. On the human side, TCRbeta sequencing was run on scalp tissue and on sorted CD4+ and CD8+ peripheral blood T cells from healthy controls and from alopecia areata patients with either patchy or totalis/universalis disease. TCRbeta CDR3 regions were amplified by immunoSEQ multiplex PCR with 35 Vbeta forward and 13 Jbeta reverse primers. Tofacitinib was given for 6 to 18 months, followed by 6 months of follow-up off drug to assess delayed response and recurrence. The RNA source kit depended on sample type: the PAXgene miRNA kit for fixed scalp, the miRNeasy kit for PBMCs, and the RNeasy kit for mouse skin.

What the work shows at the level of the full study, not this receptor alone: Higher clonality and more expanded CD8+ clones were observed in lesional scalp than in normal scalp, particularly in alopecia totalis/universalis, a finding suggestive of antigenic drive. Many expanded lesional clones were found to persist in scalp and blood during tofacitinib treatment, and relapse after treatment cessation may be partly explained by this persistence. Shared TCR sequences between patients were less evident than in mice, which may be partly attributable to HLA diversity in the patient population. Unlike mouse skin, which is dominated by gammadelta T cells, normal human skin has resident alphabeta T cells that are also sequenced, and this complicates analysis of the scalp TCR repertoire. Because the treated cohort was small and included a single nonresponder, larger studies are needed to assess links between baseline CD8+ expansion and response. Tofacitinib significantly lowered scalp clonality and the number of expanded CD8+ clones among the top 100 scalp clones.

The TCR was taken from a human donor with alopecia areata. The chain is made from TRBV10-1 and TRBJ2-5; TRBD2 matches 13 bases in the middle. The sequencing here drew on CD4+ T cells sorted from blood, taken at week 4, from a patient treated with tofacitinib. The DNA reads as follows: TGCGCCAGCTCAACCCGGGGACTAGCGGGGAACCAAGAGACCCAGTACTTC. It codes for CASSTRGLAGNQETQYF.